Here is one TCR beta chain with its context. Its antigen is undetermined. With 5 bases removed from V and 6 bases from J, the gap between germline ends came to 8 bases. This CDR3 has 12 amino acids. It was by quantitative 5'-RACE with molecular barcodes that TCR beta libraries were made. TCRdb re-analysed the 5' RACE reads in MiXCR, keeping a single row per CDR3 protein. The sample records under 850,000 distinct CDR3 sequences, roughly 19% being singletons. This sample is drawn from a study of CD8 T cells in ankylosing spondylitis. Broader study findings: Enrichment of disease-linked clones was reportedly significant in matched ankylosing spondylitis synovial fluid. Certain motif variants had earlier been reported in reactive arthritis synovial fluid and blood. A TCR beta motif of seven or eight highly homologous variants appeared characteristic of ankylosing spondylitis blood. In peripheral blood, disease-linked CD8+ clones occurred at relatively low frequencies.

The clonotype comes from a male donor with ankylosing spondylitis. The sample was blood, either unsorted or a sorted T cell fraction (not recorded which). The J gene is TRBJ1-5, the V gene TRBV12-3 or TRBV12-4, with D possibly TRBD1 on 5 matching bases. CDR3 residues: CASSGAPQPQHF. CDR3 coding DNA: TGTGCCAGCAGTGGGGCCCCTCAGCCCCAGCATTTT.